These T cell receptor beta chains were read from a single sample in a study of T cell responses to AZD1222 COVID-19 vaccine. TCRdb keeps only in-frame clones here, not all; method: immunoSEQ multiplex PCR. The table shows 130,000 to 150,000 clones, with 70% to 90% occurring only once. The source material was peripheral blood, sampled on day 0 of AZD1222 vaccination. These receptors were obtained from an adult in good health. Both conserved end residues are part of each CDR3. D genes are given only for firm matches. Not all rows give a size; the values are once, few, many and, for expanded clones, a class.

abundance: -
d_gene: TRBD2
v_gene: TRBV10-3
j_gene: TRBJ2-1
CDR3nt: TGTGCCATCAGCTTACTAGCGGGGGAGGGCTATGAGCAGTTCTTC
CDR3aa: CAISLLAGEGYEQFF

abundance: -
d_gene: -
v_gene: TRBV28
j_gene: TRBJ1-1
CDR3nt: TGTGCCAGCAGTTTCACCTCTCGGGGACGGCTGAACACTGAAGCTTTCTTT
CDR3aa: CASSFTSRGRLNTEAFF

abundance: once
d_gene: -
v_gene: TRBV29-1
j_gene: TRBJ2-7
CDR3nt: TGCAGCGTCCCTAGCAGGACAAGTTACGAGCAGTACTTC
CDR3aa: CSVPSRTSYEQYF

abundance: -
d_gene: TRBD2
v_gene: TRBV27
j_gene: TRBJ2-3
CDR3nt: TGTGCCAGCAAAGCGGGGGTAGGAGATACGCAGTATTTT
CDR3aa: CASKAGVGDTQYF

abundance: -
d_gene: -
v_gene: TRBV6-5
j_gene: TRBJ1-6
CDR3nt: TGTGCCAGCAGCGAGGGGTATTCACCCCTCCACTTT
CDR3aa: CASSEGYSPLHF

abundance: -
d_gene: -
v_gene: TRBV5-1
j_gene: TRBJ1-1
CDR3nt: TGCGCCAGCAGCCACCCAGAGGGACTCGAAGCTTTCTTT
CDR3aa: CASSHPEGLEAFF

abundance: -
d_gene: -
v_gene: TRBV6-5
j_gene: TRBJ1-1
CDR3nt: TGTGCCAGCAGTTACATTGTGAACACTGAAGCTTTCTTT
CDR3aa: CASSYIVNTEAFF

abundance: -
d_gene: -
v_gene: TRBV21-1
j_gene: TRBJ2-7
CDR3nt: TGTGCCAGCAGCAGGGACCCCTCCTGGTACAGGAACTTC
CDR3aa: CASSRDPSWYRNF

abundance: -
d_gene: -
v_gene: TRBV9
j_gene: TRBJ2-2
CDR3nt: TGTGCCAGCAGCGTTTATTTTTCCGGGGCCCCGAACACCGGGGAGCTGTTTTTT
CDR3aa: CASSVYFSGAPNTGELFF

abundance: -
d_gene: TRBD1
v_gene: TRBV3-1/TRBV3-2
j_gene: TRBJ1-2
CDR3nt: TGTGCCAGCAGCTGGGACAGGGAGTTCGGCGGCTACACCTTC
CDR3aa: CASSWDREFGGYTF

abundance: -
d_gene: -
v_gene: TRBV2
j_gene: TRBJ1-1
CDR3nt: TGTGCCAGCAGCGGGACGGTGACGGTCACTGAAGCTTTCTTT
CDR3aa: CASSGTVTVTEAFF

abundance: -
d_gene: -
v_gene: TRBV2
j_gene: TRBJ1-5
CDR3nt: TGTGCCAGCAGTTTCTTGGTTGGTCAGCCCCAGCATTTT
CDR3aa: CASSFLVGQPQHF

abundance: -
d_gene: TRBD1
v_gene: TRBV6-2/TRBV6-3
j_gene: TRBJ1-1
CDR3nt: TGTGCCAGCAGTTACCCTGCCGGGACAGGGGTCACTGAAGCTTTCTTT
CDR3aa: CASSYPAGTGVTEAFF

abundance: -
d_gene: -
v_gene: TRBV5-4
j_gene: TRBJ1-2
CDR3nt: TGTGCCAGCAGCCAGAGGGTTGTAGGGATTCTAACTAACTATGGCTACACCTTC
CDR3aa: CASSQRVVGILTNYGYTF

abundance: -
d_gene: -
v_gene: TRBV7-8
j_gene: TRBJ1-2
CDR3nt: TGTGCCAGCAGCTTAGCGTCAGCAAACTATGGCTACACCTTC
CDR3aa: CASSLASANYGYTF

abundance: -
d_gene: -
v_gene: TRBV4-3
j_gene: TRBJ1-1
CDR3nt: TGCGCCAGCAGCCAAGACGTGGATACTGAAGCTTTCTTT
CDR3aa: CASSQDVDTEAFF

abundance: -
d_gene: -
v_gene: TRBV9
j_gene: TRBJ1-5
CDR3nt: TGTGCCAGCAGCGTGGCAGGGTCGGGCAATCAGCCCCAGCATTTT
CDR3aa: CASSVAGSGNQPQHF

abundance: once
d_gene: -
v_gene: TRBV18
j_gene: TRBJ1-1
CDR3nt: TGTGCCAGCTCTTGGGGCTCTGAAGCTTTCTTT
CDR3aa: CASSWGSEAFF

abundance: -
d_gene: -
v_gene: TRBV12-3/TRBV12-4
j_gene: TRBJ2-3
CDR3nt: TGTGCCAGCAGTTTTGCAGATACGCAGTATTTT
CDR3aa: CASSFADTQYF

abundance: -
d_gene: -
v_gene: TRBV14
j_gene: TRBJ2-6
CDR3nt: TGTGCCAGCAGCCTACAGGGTACTGGGGCCAACGTCCTGACTTTC
CDR3aa: CASSLQGTGANVLTF

abundance: -
d_gene: -
v_gene: TRBV28
j_gene: TRBJ1-1
CDR3nt: TGTGCCAGCAGTTTCCCGCCAGGGGCGAACACTGAAGCTTTCTTT
CDR3aa: CASSFPPGANTEAFF

abundance: -
d_gene: -
v_gene: TRBV19
j_gene: TRBJ2-7
CDR3nt: TGTGCCAGTAGTTCAAGGAGACAGGCCTCCTACGAGCAGTACTTC
CDR3aa: CASSSRRQASYEQYF

abundance: -
d_gene: TRBD1
v_gene: TRBV5-1
j_gene: TRBJ1-1
CDR3nt: TGCGCCAGCAGTTTAGGGGGCGCGGAAACTGAAGCTTTCTTT
CDR3aa: CASSLGGAETEAFF

abundance: -
d_gene: -
v_gene: TRBV5-8
j_gene: TRBJ1-4
CDR3nt: TGTGCCAGCAGCTTGGGAACAGCAAACTCCGCAACTAATGAAAAACTGTTTTTT
CDR3aa: CASSLGTANSATNEKLFF

abundance: -
d_gene: -
v_gene: TRBV2
j_gene: TRBJ1-6
CDR3nt: TGTGCCAGCAGGGAGACAGAAGTTCCAAATTCACCCCTCCACTTT
CDR3aa: CASRETEVPNSPLHF

abundance: once
d_gene: TRBD1
v_gene: TRBV11-1
j_gene: TRBJ1-2
CDR3nt: TGTGCCAGCAGCTTAGGAGGGACAGATGGCTACACCTTC
CDR3aa: CASSLGGTDGYTF

abundance: -
d_gene: TRBD2
v_gene: TRBV5-4
j_gene: TRBJ2-2
CDR3nt: TGTGCCAGCAGCTCGGGAGGTTCGAACACCGGGGAGCTGTTTTTT
CDR3aa: CASSSGGSNTGELFF

abundance: -
d_gene: -
v_gene: TRBV9
j_gene: TRBJ2-2
CDR3nt: TGTGCCAGCAGGGCTGTTGGACAGAACACCGGGGAGCTGTTTTTT
CDR3aa: CASRAVGQNTGELFF

abundance: -
d_gene: -
v_gene: TRBV7-3
j_gene: TRBJ2-2
CDR3nt: TGTGCCAGCACCCTTGGGGGATCTACCGGGGAGCTGTTTTTT
CDR3aa: CASTLGGSTGELFF

abundance: -
d_gene: -
v_gene: TRBV5-6
j_gene: TRBJ1-2
CDR3nt: TGTGCCACCACGAGGGACGCTTATGGCTACACCTTC
CDR3aa: CATTRDAYGYTF

abundance: -
d_gene: -
v_gene: TRBV2
j_gene: TRBJ2-7
CDR3nt: TGTGCCAGCAGCTCCTACGAGCAGTACTTC
CDR3aa: CASSSYEQYF

abundance: -
d_gene: TRBD2
v_gene: TRBV5-4
j_gene: TRBJ2-1
CDR3nt: TGTGCCAGCAGCTTTGGCACGGCGGGGGGGCCGAATGAGCAGTTCTTC
CDR3aa: CASSFGTAGGPNEQFF

abundance: -
d_gene: -
v_gene: TRBV27
j_gene: TRBJ1-1
CDR3nt: TGTGCCAGCAGCGCAGTTTACCCCTTGAACACTGAAGCTTTCTTT
CDR3aa: CASSAVYPLNTEAFF

abundance: few
d_gene: -
v_gene: TRBV19
j_gene: TRBJ1-3
CDR3nt: TGTGCCAGTAGTACCTTAACGAGGGAGGAAAACACCATATATTTT
CDR3aa: CASSTLTREENTIYF

abundance: few
d_gene: -
v_gene: TRBV28
j_gene: TRBJ1-5
CDR3nt: TGTGCCAGCAGCACCTCCAGACATCAGCCCCAGCATTTT
CDR3aa: CASSTSRHQPQHF

abundance: -
d_gene: -
v_gene: TRBV11-2
j_gene: TRBJ1-1
CDR3nt: TGTGCCAGCAGCTTTACAGGGCGAGGGACTGAAGCTTTCTTT
CDR3aa: CASSFTGRGTEAFF

abundance: -
d_gene: TRBD1
v_gene: TRBV11-2
j_gene: TRBJ1-5
CDR3nt: TGTGCCAGCAGCTTAGGGGTGGGACAGGGGAGCAATCAGCCCCAGCATTTT
CDR3aa: CASSLGVGQGSNQPQHF

abundance: -
d_gene: -
v_gene: TRBV14
j_gene: TRBJ1-6
CDR3nt: TGTGCCAGCAGCCAAGTGAGTTGGTACGGGGATAATTCACCCCTCCACTTT
CDR3aa: CASSQVSWYGDNSPLHF

abundance: -
d_gene: -
v_gene: TRBV4-2
j_gene: TRBJ1-1
CDR3nt: TGTGCCAGCAGCCAAGATCGGGGGCGAACTGAAGCTTTCTTT
CDR3aa: CASSQDRGRTEAFF

abundance: -
d_gene: -
v_gene: TRBV25-1
j_gene: TRBJ2-1
CDR3nt: TGTGCCAGCAGACAGGGGGGGAGCTCCTACAATGAGCAGTTCTTC
CDR3aa: CASRQGGSSYNEQFF

abundance: -
d_gene: -
v_gene: TRBV3-1/TRBV3-2
j_gene: TRBJ1-6
CDR3nt: TGTGCCAGCAGCCCTTATAAATTAGGTCCTCGCTCCTATAATTCACCCCTCCACTTT
CDR3aa: CASSPYKLGPRSYNSPLHF

abundance: few
d_gene: -
v_gene: TRBV10-1
j_gene: TRBJ1-5
CDR3nt: TGCGCCAGCATCCTAGGTTTGCAGGCTTGGCCCCAGCATTTT
CDR3aa: CASILGLQAWPQHF